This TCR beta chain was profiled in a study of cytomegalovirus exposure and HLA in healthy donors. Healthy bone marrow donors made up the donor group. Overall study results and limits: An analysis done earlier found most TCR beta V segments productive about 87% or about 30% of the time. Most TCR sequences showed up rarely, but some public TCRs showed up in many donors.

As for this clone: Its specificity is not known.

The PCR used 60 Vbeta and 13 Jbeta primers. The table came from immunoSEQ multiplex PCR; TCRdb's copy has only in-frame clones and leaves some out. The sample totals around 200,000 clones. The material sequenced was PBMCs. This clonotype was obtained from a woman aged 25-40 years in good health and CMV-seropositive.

The CDR3 region has the DNA TGTGCCAGCAGTGACCACCTGACAGGGTTGTTTAGCTACACCTTC. Its protein is CASSDHLTGLFSYTF. V gene TRBV6-1 combines with J gene TRBJ1-2; 7 nucleotides align to TRBD1. This CDR3 has 15 amino acids. J was trimmed by 9 bases and V by 3 bases; bases with no gene match: 13. The germline CDR1 and CDR2 sequences are MNHNS and SASEGT.